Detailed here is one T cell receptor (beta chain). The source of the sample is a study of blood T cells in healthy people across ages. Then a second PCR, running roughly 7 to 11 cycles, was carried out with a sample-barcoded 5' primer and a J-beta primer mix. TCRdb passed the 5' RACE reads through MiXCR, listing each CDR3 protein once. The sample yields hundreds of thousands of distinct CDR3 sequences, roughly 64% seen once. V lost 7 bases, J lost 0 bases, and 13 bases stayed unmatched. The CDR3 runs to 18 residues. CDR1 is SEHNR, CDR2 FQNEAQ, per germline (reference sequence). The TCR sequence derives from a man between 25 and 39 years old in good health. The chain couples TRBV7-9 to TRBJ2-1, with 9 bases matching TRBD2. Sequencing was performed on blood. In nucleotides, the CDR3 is TGTGCCAGCACTTCAGTAGCGGGAGCGATCAGCTCCTACAATGAGCAGTTCTTC. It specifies CASTSVAGAISSYNEQFF.